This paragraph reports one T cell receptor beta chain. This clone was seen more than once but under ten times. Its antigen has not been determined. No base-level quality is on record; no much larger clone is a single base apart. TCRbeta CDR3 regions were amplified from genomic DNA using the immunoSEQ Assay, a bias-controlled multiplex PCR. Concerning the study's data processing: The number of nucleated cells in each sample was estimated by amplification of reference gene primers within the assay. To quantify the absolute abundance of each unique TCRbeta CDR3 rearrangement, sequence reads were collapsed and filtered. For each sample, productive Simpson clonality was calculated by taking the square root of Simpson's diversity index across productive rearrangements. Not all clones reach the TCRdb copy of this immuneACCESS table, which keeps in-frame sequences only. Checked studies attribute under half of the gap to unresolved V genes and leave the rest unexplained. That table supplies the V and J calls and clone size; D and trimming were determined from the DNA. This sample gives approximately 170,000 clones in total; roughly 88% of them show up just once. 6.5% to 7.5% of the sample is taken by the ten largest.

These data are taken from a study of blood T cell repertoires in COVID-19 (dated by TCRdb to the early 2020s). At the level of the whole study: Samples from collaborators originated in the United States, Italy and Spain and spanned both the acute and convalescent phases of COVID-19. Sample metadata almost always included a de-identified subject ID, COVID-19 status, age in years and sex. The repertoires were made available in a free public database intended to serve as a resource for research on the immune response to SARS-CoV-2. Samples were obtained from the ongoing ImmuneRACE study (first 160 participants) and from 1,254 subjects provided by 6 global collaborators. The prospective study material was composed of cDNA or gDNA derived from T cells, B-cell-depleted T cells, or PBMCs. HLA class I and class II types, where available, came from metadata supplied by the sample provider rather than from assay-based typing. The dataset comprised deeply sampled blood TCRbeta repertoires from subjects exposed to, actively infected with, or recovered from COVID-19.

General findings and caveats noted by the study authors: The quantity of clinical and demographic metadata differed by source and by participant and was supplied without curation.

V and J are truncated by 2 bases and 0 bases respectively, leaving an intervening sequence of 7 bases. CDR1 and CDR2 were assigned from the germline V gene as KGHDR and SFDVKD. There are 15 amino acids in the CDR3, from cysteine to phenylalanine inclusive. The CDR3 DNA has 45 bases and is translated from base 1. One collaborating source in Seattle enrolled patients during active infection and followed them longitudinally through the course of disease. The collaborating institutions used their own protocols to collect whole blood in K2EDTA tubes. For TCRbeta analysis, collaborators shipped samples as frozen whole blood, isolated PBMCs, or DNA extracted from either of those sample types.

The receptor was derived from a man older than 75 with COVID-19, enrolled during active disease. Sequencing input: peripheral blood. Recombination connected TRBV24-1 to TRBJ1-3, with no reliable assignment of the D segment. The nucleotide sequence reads TGTGCCACCAGTGATTCATCCATCTCTGGAAACACCATATATTTT. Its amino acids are CATSDSSISGNTIYF.